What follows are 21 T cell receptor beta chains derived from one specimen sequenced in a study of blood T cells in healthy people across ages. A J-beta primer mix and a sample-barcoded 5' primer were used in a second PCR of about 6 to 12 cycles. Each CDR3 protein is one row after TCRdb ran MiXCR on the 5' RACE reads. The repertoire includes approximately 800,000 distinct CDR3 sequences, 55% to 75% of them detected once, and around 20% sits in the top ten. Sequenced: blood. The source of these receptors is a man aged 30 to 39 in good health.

The CDR3 reads CASSERRIVNSYNEQFF. In nucleotides, the CDR3 is TGTGCCAGCAGTGAAAGGAGGATAGTTAACTCCTACAATGAGCAGTTCTTC. The rearrangement joins TRBV25-1 to TRBJ2-1; maybe TRBD2 (5 bases). This CDR3 is 17 amino acids long. Germline values: CDR1 MGHDK, CDR2 SYGVNS. Trimming pared 2 bases from V and 0 bases from J, leaving 14 bases between.

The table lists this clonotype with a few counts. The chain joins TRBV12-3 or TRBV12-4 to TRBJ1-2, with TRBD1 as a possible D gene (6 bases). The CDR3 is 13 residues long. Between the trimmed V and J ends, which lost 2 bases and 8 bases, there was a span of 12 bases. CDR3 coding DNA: TGTGCCAGCAGTTTACTAGGGGGAGAAGGCTACACCTTC. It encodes CASSLLGGEGYTF.

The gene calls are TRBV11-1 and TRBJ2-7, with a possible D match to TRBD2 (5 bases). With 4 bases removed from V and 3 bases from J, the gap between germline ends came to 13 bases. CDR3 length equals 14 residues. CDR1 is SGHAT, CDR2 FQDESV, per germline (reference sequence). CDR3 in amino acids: CASSSRDKNYEQYF. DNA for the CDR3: TGTGCCAGCAGCTCCCGGGATAAAAACTACGAGCAGTACTTC.

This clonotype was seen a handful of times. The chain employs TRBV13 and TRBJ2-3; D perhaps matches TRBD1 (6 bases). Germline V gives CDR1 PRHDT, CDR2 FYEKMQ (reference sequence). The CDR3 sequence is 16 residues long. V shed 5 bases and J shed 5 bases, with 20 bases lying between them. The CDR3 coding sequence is TGTGCCAGCAGCCTAATAGGTCCTACAGGGCAAGATACGCAGTATTTT. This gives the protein CASSLIGPTGQDTQYF.

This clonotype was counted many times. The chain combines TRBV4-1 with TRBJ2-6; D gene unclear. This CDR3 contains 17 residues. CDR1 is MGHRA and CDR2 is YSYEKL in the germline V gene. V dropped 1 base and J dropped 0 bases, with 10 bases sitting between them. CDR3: CASSQVRPASGANVLTF. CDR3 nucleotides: TGCGCCAGCAGCCAAGTTAGGCCAGCCTCTGGGGCCAACGTCCTGACTTTC.

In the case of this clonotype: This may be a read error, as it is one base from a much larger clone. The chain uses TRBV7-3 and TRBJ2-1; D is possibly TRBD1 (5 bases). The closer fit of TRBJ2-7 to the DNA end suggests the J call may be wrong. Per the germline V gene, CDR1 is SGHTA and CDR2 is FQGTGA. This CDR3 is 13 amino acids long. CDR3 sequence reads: CASSPGPSNEQYF. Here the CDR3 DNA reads TGTGCCAGCAGCCCAGGGCCCTCAAATGAGCAGTACTTC.

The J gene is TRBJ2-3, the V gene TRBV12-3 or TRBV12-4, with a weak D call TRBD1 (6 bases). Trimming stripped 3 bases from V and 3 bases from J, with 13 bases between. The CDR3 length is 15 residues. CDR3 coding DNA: TGTGCCAGCAGTTTCCCCCCTACAGGGACAGATACGCAGTATTTT. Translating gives CASSFPPTGTDTQYF.

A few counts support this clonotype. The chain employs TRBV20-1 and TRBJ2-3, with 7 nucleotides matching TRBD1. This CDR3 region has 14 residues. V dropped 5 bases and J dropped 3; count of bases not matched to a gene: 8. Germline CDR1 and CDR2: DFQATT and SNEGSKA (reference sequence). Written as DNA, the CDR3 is TGCAGTGCTTCCCCAGGGGGTCGGACAGATACGCAGTATTTT. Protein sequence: CSASPGGRTDTQYF.

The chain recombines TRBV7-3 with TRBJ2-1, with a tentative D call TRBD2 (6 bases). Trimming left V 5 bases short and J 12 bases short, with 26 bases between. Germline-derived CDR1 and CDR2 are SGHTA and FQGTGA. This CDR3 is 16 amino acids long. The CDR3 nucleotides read TGTGCCAGCAGCATGGACTACAGGCGAGGTGAGCATGGGCAGTTCTTC. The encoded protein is CASSMDYRRGEHGQFF.

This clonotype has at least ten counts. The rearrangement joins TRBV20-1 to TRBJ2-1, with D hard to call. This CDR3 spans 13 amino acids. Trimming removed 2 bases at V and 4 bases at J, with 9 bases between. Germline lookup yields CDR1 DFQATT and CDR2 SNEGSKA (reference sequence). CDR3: CSARSAAYNEQFF. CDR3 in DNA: TGCAGTGCTAGATCCGCAGCGTACAATGAGCAGTTCTTC.

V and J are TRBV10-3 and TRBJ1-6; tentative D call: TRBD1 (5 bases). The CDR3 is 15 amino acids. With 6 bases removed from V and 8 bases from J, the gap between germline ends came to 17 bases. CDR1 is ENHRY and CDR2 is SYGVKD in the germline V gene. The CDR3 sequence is CAISRGQGRDSPLHF. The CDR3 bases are TGTGCCATCAGCCGAGGGCAGGGTAGGGATTCACCCCTCCACTTT.

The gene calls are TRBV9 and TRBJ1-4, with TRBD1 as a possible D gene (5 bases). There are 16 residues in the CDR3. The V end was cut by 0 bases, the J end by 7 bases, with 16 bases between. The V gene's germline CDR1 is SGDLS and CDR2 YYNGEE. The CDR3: CASSVAGPQGGEKLFF. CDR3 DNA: TGTGCCAGCAGCGTAGCGGGACCCCAAGGTGGTGAAAAACTGTTTTTT.

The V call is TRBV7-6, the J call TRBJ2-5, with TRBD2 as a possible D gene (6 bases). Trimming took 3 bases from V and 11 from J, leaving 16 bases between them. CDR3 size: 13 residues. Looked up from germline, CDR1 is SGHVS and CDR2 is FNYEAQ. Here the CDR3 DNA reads TGTGCCAGCAGCTTTATCCCGTCGGGGGAGCAGTACTTC. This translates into CASSFIPSGEQYF.

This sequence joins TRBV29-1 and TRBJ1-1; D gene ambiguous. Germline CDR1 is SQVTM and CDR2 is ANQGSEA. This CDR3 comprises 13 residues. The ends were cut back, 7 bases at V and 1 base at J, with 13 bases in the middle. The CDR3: CSAYPVSNTEAFF. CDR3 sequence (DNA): TGCAGCGCCTACCCAGTATCGAACACTGAAGCTTTCTTT.

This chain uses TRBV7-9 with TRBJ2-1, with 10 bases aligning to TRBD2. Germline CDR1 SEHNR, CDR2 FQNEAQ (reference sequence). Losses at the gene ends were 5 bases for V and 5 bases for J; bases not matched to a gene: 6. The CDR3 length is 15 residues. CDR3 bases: TGTGCCAGCAGCCCGAGCGGGAGGGAGGACAATGAGCAGTTCTTC. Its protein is CASSPSGREDNEQFF.

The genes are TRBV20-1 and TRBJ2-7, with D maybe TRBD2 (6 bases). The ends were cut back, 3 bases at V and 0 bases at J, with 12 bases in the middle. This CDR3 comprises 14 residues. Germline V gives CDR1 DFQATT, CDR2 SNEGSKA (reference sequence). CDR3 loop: CSASPGAHSYEQYF. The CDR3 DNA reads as TGCAGTGCTAGTCCGGGAGCACACTCCTACGAGCAGTACTTC.

This CDR3 reads CASGVHLSNQPQHF. CDR3 DNA sequence: TGTGCCAGCGGAGTGCACCTTAGCAATCAGCCCCAGCATTTT. This sequence joins TRBV28 and TRBJ1-5; D not certain. The V gene's germline CDR1 is MDHEN and CDR2 SYDVKM. This CDR3 is built from 14 residues. V was pared by 8 bases and J by 0 bases, with 11 bases between. Full variable domain (outside the CDR3, taken from reference TRBV28 and TRBJ1-5): DVKVTQSSRYLVKRTGEKVFLECVQDMDHENMFWYRQDPGLGLRLIYFSYDVKMKEKGDIPEGYSVSREKKERFSLILESASTNQTSMYLCASGVHLSNQPQHFGDGTRLSIL.

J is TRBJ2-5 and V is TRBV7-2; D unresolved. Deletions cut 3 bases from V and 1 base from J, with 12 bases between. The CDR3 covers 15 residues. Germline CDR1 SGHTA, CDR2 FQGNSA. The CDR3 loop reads CASSFALPLQETQYF. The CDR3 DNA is TGTGCCAGCAGCTTTGCCCTGCCCCTCCAAGAGACCCAGTACTTC.

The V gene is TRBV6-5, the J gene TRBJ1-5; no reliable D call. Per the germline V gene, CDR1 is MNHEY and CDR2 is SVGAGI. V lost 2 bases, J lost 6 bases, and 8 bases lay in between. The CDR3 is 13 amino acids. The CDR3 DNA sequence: TGTGCCAGCAGTTACGAATTAGGTCAGCCCCAGCATTTT. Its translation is CASSYELGQPQHF.

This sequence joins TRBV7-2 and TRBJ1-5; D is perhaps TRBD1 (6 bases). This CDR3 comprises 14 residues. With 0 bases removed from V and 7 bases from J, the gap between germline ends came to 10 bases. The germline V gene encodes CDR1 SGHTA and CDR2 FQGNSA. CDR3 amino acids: CASSLAQGRQPQHF. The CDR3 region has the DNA TGTGCCAGCAGCTTAGCGCAGGGGAGACAGCCCCAGCATTTT.

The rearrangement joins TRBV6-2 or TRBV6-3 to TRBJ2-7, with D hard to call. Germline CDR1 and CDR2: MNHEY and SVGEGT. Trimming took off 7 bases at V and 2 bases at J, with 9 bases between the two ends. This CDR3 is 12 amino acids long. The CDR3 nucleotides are TGTGCCAGCAATACAATGACCTACGAGCAGTACTTC. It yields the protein CASNTMTYEQYF.